The present TCR beta chain was sequenced within a study of identical twins. Healthy Caucasians supplied all donations. The CDR3 covers 12 residues. Between the trimmed V and J ends, which lost 4 bases and 5 bases, there was a span of 9 bases. Germline V gives CDR1 SQVTM, CDR2 ANQGSEA. This clonotype was detected only a few times. The antigen is unknown. Unique molecular identifiers were present on the cDNA, which also gained a universal primer site by template switching. TCRdb fed the 5' RACE reads into MiXCR, producing one record per CDR3 protein. This sample carries about 150,000 distinct CDR3 sequences, around 3.4% of them seen once, and the ten largest clones take about 7.8%. Study-level points and caveats: When twins shared out-of-frame alpha sequences, those sequences had excess low generation probability.

Sequencing input: memory T cells sorted from blood. This clonotype originated in a man aged 18 to 29 in good health. The rearrangement joins TRBV29-1 to TRBJ2-1; no clear D. For the CDR3, the DNA is TGCAGCGTTGGTGACGGTCACAATGAGCAGTTCTTC. Translating gives CSVGDGHNEQFF.